Each of the 9 T cell receptor beta chains below was sequenced from the same sample in a study of T cell responses to AZD1222 COVID-19 vaccine (dated by TCRdb to 2020 to 2023). The label giving this sample's time point can be read as: about 28 days (+/-7) after the second vaccine dose. The method behind the library was the immunoSEQ multiplex PCR assay. The source is immuneACCESS, and TCRdb retained only in-frame sequences with V and J called. Part of the clones is not carried over; for the studies checked, unresolved V genes explain less than half of this, and the remainder is unexplained. For this sample the table gives 100,000 to 140,000 clones, of which 70% to 90% were detected only once. Of the sample, about 5% is held by the ten largest clones. Material: peripheral blood, obtained 28 days after the second AZD1222 dose. These TCRs come from an adult who received the AZD1222 COVID-19 vaccine.

The chain couples TRBV6-6 to TRBJ1-3; D may be TRBD1 (5 bases). The CDR3 length is 16 residues. Deletions cut 2 bases from V and 3 bases from J, with 14 bases between. Germline CDR1 is MNHNY and CDR2 is SVGAGI (reference sequence). CDR3 sequence reads: CASSYGGRAFGNTIYF. Here the CDR3 DNA reads TGTGCCAGCAGTTACGGTGGCAGGGCATTTGGAAACACCATATATTTT.

This rearrangement joins TRBV6-1 to TRBJ2-1, with 7 nucleotides matching TRBD1. Germline V lookup: CDR1 MNHNS, CDR2 SASEGT. The V and J ends lost 2 bases and 3 bases, in that order; junction bases with no gene match: 7. The CDR3 runs to 16 residues. DNA of the CDR3: TGTGCCAGCAGTGAAAGGAACAGGGGTCTCTACAATGAGCAGTTCTTC. Encoded protein: CASSERNRGLYNEQFF.

This clone was found once. The CDR3 region has the DNA TGTGCCAGTAGTATATTGTCAGTTAACACCGGGGAGCTGTTTTTT. Its translation is CASSILSVNTGELFF. The V and J genes are TRBV19 and TRBJ2-2; D not resolved. The V and J ends lost 2 bases and 2 bases respectively, with 9 bases between them. Germline V CDR1 and CDR2: LNHDA, SQIVND (reference sequence). The CDR3 has 15 residues.

This clone was seen once. The V and J genes are TRBV20-1 and TRBJ1-4; 7 bases align to TRBD1. CDR3 length: 14 residues. After removal of 3 bases from V and 3 bases from J, the junction contained 4 bases not matched to a gene. From germline, CDR1 is DFQATT and CDR2 SNEGSKA (reference sequence). This CDR3 reads CSASQGGSNEKLFF. The CDR3 region has the DNA TGCAGTGCTAGTCAGGGGGGGTCTAATGAAAAACTGTTTTTT.

The genes are TRBV5-1 and TRBJ2-3; 7 bases fit TRBD2. The V and J ends lost 5 bases and 3 bases, in that order; junction bases with no gene match: 3. This CDR3 spans 13 amino acids. Germline V gene data show CDR1 as SGHRS and CDR2 as YFSETQ. The DNA of the CDR3 is TGCGCCAGCAGGTGGGAGGGGACAGATACGCAGTATTTT. Translation: CASRWEGTDTQYF.

The rearrangement uses TRBV2 and TRBJ1-4, with a weak D call TRBD1 (5 bases). Germline V CDR1 and CDR2: SNHLY, FYNNEI. Trimming pared 0 bases from V and 1 base from J, leaving 15 bases between. This CDR3 has 18 amino acids. CDR3 coding DNA: TGTGCCAGCAGTGAAGCCGCGGTAGGGGTTGGAACTAATGAAAAACTGTTTTTT. Its translation: CASSEAAVGVGTNEKLFF. Using reference TRBV2 and TRBJ1-4 for the parts outside the CDR3, the full variable domain is EPEVTQTPSHQVTQMGQEVILRCVPISNHLYFYWYRQILGQKVEFLVSFYNNEISEKSEIFDDQFSVERPDGSNFTLKIRSTKLEDSAMYFCASSEAAVGVGTNEKLFFGSGTQLSVL.

The chain combines TRBV19 with TRBJ1-2; no definite D call. Trimming pared 2 bases from V and 4 bases from J, leaving 8 bases between. There are 13 residues in the CDR3. Germline CDR1 reads LNHDA; CDR2 reads SQIVND (reference sequence). The CDR3 DNA follows: TGTGCCAGTAGTATATGGGATCTCTATGGCTACACCTTC. It yields the protein CASSIWDLYGYTF.

V gene TRBV21-1 combines with J gene TRBJ2-2; TRBD2, as called in the table, went unchecked against the DNA. TRBV21-1 is described as a pseudogene. The CDR3 is made up of 19 amino acids. CDR3 residues: CASSRRTSGGDKNTGELFF. The CDR3 nucleotides are TGTGCCAGCAGCAGACGGACTAGCGGGGGGGATAAGAACACCGGGGAGCTGTTTTTT.

The gene calls are TRBV5-1 and TRBJ1-1; D uncertain. This CDR3 region has 15 residues. Germline loops: CDR1 SGHRS, CDR2 YFSETQ. V dropped 7 bases and J dropped 0 bases, with 16 bases sitting between them. The CDR3 reads CASAGQSGVNTEAFF. In DNA, the CDR3 is TGCGCCAGCGCGGGTCAGTCAGGAGTGAACACTGAAGCTTTCTTT. Drawing the rest from reference TRBV5-1 and TRBJ1-1, the complete variable domain is KAGVTQTPRYLIKTRGQQVTLSCSPISGHRSVSWYQQTPGQGLQFLFEYFSETQRNKGNFPGRFSGRQFSNSRSEMNVSTLELGDSALYLCASAGQSGVNTEAFFGQGTRLTVV.